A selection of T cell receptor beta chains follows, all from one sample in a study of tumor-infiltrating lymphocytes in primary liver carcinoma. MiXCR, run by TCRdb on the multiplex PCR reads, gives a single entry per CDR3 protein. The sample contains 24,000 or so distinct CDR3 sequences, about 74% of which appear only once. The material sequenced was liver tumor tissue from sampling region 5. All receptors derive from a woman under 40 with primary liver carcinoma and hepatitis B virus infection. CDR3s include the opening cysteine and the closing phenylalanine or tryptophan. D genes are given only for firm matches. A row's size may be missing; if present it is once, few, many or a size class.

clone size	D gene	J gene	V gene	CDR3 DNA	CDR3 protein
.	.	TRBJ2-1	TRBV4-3	TGCGCCAGCGGCCAAGACGCGGGAAGCTCCTTCAATGAGCAGTTCTTC	CASGQDAGSSFNEQFF
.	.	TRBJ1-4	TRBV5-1	TGCGCAAGCAGCCTCTGGGGCGGTAATGAAAAACTGTTTTTT	CASSLWGGNEKLFF
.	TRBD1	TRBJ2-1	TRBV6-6	TGTGCCAGCAGCAGGGGGAACTACAATGAAAAGCTCTTC	CASSRGNYNEKLF
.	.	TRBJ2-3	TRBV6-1	TGTGCTAGCAGGCTCCTGGCTAAGTACACGGATACGCAGTATTTT	CASRLLAKYTDTQYF
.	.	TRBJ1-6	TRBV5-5	TGTACCAGCAACTTGGACGTCAGTAATTCACACCTCCACTTT	CTSNLDVSNSHLHF
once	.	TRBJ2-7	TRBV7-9	TGTGCCAGCAGTACGGGAGACCTCTCCTACGAGCAGTACTTC	CASSTGDLSYEQYF
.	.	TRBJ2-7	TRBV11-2	TGTGCCAGCAACTCTTTTTATGGGTCCAACGAGCAGTACTTC	CASNSFYGSNEQYF
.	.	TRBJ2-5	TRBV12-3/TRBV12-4	TGTGCCTGCAGCACCTGCCCCGGGAGCGAAGAGACACAGTACTTC	CACSTCPGSEETQYF
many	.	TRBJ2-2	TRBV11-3	TGTGCCAGCAGCTTAGGACAGGTTGACACCGGGGAGCTGTTTTTT	CASSLGQVDTGELFF
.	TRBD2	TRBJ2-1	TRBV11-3	TGTGTCAGCAGCCGACTAGCGGGGGGGTATGGGCAGTTCTTC	CVSSRLAGGYGQFF
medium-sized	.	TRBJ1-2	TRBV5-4	TGTGCCAGCAGCCCATTCCACGACTATGGCTACACCTTC	CASSPFHDYGYTF
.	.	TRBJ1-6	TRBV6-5	TGTGCCAGCAGTGAAGGGAGTGCCCCCCTTTCACACCTCCACTTT	CASSEGSAPLSHLHF
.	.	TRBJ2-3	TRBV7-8	TGTGCCAGTAGCTTACGTGGAGTGAGTACGCAGTATTTT	CASSLRGVSTQYF
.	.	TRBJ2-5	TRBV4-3	TGCACCAGCAACCAAGATCCCTGGGGTAGCCGGACTGTTGAGACCCAGTACTTC	CTSNQDPWGSRTVETQYF
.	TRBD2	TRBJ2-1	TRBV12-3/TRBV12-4	TGTCCCAGCAGTCTGTCTGGGACTAGCGGACTTGAGCAGGTCTTC	CPSSLSGTSGLEQVF
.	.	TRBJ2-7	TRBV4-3	TGCGCCTGCAGCCAAGATCGATGGACAGTGCAGGAGCAGTACTTC	CACSQDRWTVQEQYF